This T cell receptor (beta chain) was recovered during a study of beta chain features in type 1 diabetes. Study-wide results and limits: The study found moderately but significantly shorter TCRB CDR3s in all four CD4+ subsets of Type 1 diabetes patients.

The CDR3 spans 10 residues. Germline loops: CDR1 SQVTM, CDR2 ANQGSEA. The V gene lost 7 bases and the J gene lost 5 bases, with 6 bases spanning the gap. This clone has just a few counts. Its antigen is not identified. Each of the CD4+ naive, central memory, regulatory and stem cell-like memory populations was sorted via CD45RO/CCR7/CD25/CD127/CD95/CD27. Sequencing targeted expressed TCRB transcripts, as all isolated RNA had been reverse transcribed. The protocol was immunoSEQ multiplex PCR, while the TCRdb copy is restricted to in-frame clones and leaves out a portion. The sample has under 800,000 clones, around 15% seen once.

The specimen sequenced was naive CD4+ T cells from blood. The receptor comes from a man between 18 and 29 years old in good health. This rearrangement joins TRBV29-1 to TRBJ2-1; the D is unclear. CDR3 in amino acids: CSGHNNEQFF. CDR3 coding DNA: TGCAGCGGCCACAACAATGAGCAGTTCTTC.